Detailed here is one T cell receptor (beta chain). Naive-designated CD8 cells lacked CD45RO, were positively enriched for CCR7, and omitted terminally differentiated effector memory CD45RA+ cells. Germline loops: CDR1 MNHEY, CDR2 SMNVEV (reference sequence). CDR3 size: 15 residues. Trimming cost V 5 bases and J 4 bases; bases outside gene matches: 8. This entry belongs to a study of shared clonotypes between healthy human individuals. Only in-frame clones appear in the TCRdb table, and some are missing; sequencing was by immunoSEQ multiplex PCR. The sample includes approximately 600,000 clones, around 95% of them seen just once.

This rearrangement joins TRBV27 to TRBJ1-3; 7 nucleotides line up with TRBD1. The sequenced material came from naive CD8+ T cells sorted from blood. The sequence was obtained from a woman aged 25-40 years in good health. The CDR3 loop reads CASSPQGGPGNTIYF. CDR3 nucleotides: TGTGCCAGCAGTCCCCAGGGGGGGCCGGGAAACACCATATATTTT.